This entry describes one TCR beta chain. This record belongs to a study of blood T cells in healthy people across ages. For the study at large: The template switching approach captured approximately one barcoded beta molecule for every two T cells.

This CDR3 region has 14 residues. V was pared by 6 bases and J by 3 bases, with 6 bases of the junction left unmatched. Through a sample-barcoded 5' primer and a J-beta primer mix, a second PCR was run for roughly 6 to 12 cycles. TCRdb passed the 5' RACE reads through MiXCR, listing each CDR3 protein once. The table records 920,000 or so distinct CDR3 sequences, under 45% of them present only once. Sequenced sample: blood. The V and J genes are TRBV12-3 or TRBV12-4 and TRBJ2-3, with 7 bases matching TRBD1. The sequence derives from a woman in her sixties in good health. The chain's CDR3 is CASSMTGWTDTQYF. CDR3 coding DNA: TGTGCCAGCAGCATGACAGGGTGGACAGATACGCAGTATTTT.